This T cell receptor (beta chain) was identified in a study of T cell responses to AZD1222 COVID-19 vaccine (dated by TCRdb to the early 2020s). Regarding the study in general: TCR sequencing was performed for approximately 240 trial participants, of whom some 200 were given two doses of AZD1222 and some 26 were given two doses of MenACWY control vaccine. Trial participants were enrolled into age subgroups of 18-55, 56-69 and 70-plus years, which contained about 150, 28 and 57 TCR-sequenced participants, respectively. The investigation overall reported the following: Epitopes outside the regions mutated in the B.1.351 and B.1.1.7 variants were reportedly recognized by nearly half of the unique spike-specific TCRs. The whole spike protein was spanned by vaccine-associated CD4 TCRs, and dominant responses were seen in regions 160-218 and 743-854. Because no day 14 peak-response samples were available, repertoires were characterized only after the peak T cell response. A significant rise in spike-specific TCR breadth and depth was observed after two AZD1222 doses relative to day 0 and relative to MenACWY recipients. Participants were mostly white British and included more females than males, and it was suggested by the authors that clonal diversity may have been underestimated. Conclusions about previously exposed vaccinees were limited because only a handful of AZD1222 recipients were SARS-CoV-2 seropositive at baseline. The 56-69-year group was small, and its depth increase did not reach significance, likely because of low power.

The CDR3 runs 12 residues from the cysteine to the phenylalanine. Left in the record is the CDR3 DNA by itself, 36 bases read in frame from the first base. Compared with germline, V lacks 4 bases and J lacks 6 bases; bases without a gene match: 0. The germline V gene (reference sequence) yields SGHKS for CDR1 and YYEKEE for CDR2. Taken with the paper, the label for time point translates to: about 28 days (+/-7) after the second vaccine dose. Because spike-specific TCR depth and breadth did not differ between the two schedules, AZD1222 recipients who got a second dose at roughly 4 weeks were pooled with those who got a second dose at roughly 12 weeks. The vaccinee samples were drawn from two UK trials, COV001 and COV002, one of which was a single-blind randomized controlled phase 2/3 trial testing AZD1222 (ChAdOx1 nCoV-19) in healthy adults. Trial participant PBMC samples were collected at day 0 and day 28 after the second dose for TCRbeta chain sequencing.

A note on this clone: There is no known antigen for this receptor. Base quality data are lacking; no much larger clone is found one base away.

The CDR3 regions of human TCRbeta chains were analyzed by immunosequencing. The study's own analysis went as follows. Repertoire TCRs were matched against a reference library of SARS-CoV-2-specific TCRs generated with the MIRA antigen-specificity platform. Breadth was defined as the fraction of unique TCRs that were SARS-CoV-2-associated. Depth was defined as the fraction of total T cells that were SARS-CoV-2-associated. Using the MIRA data, each spike-specific TCR was assigned both to the spike region to which the TCR was reactive and to a CD4 or CD8 class. Log10-transformed breadth and depth values were compared by one-way ANOVA with Sidak's multiple comparisons tests. This immuneACCESS table, as held by TCRdb, lists in-frame sequences with V and J called but not all clones. Of the missing ones, under half trace to an unresolved V gene in checked studies; the others have no known cause. V and J calls and clone size follow that table, whereas D and trimming were derived from the DNA. The sample profile shows approximately 72,000 clones; roughly nine tenths of them were found once. In total, the top ten clones hold 25% to 35% of the sample.

Sequences were derived from peripheral blood, sampled 28 days after the second AZD1222 dose. The chain is encoded by TRBV5-5 joined to TRBJ2-2; 7 bases in between match TRBD2. The sequence was obtained from an adult who received the AZD1222 COVID-19 vaccine. CDR3 protein: CASSREAGELFF. The bases are TGTGCCAGCAGCCGGGAGGCCGGGGAGCTGTTTTTT.